This T cell receptor beta chain was captured in a study of Graves' ophthalmopathy and Graves' hyperthyroidism. CDR3 length equals 13 residues. Germline lookup yields CDR1 SQVTM and CDR2 ANQGSEA. Trimming cost V 4 bases and J 3 bases, with 10 bases left between them. Other autoimmune disease, uncontrolled infection, pregnancy and lactation led to exclusion. Diagnosis relied on clinical symptoms, serum thyroxine, TRAb, thyroid ultrasound and orbital computed tomography. This clonotype was seen ten or more times. Its antigen remains unidentified. The authors amplified TCR beta CDR3 regions, and they did so from RNA transcripts for repertoire sequencing. An initial RT-PCR round employing HTBI primers preceded a second-round multiplex PCR. TCRdb redid the calling of the multiplex PCR reads with MiXCR, one entry per CDR3 protein. The sample includes about 240,000 distinct CDR3 sequences, around 42% of them seen just once.

Points from the study as a whole: With roughly 88% sensitivity and less than 83% specificity, a 13-signature model separated ophthalmopathy from stable hyperthyroidism. The study's model predicted ophthalmopathy progression at roughly 64% sensitivity and about 72% specificity.

Sequenced material: peripheral blood. The chain uses TRBV29-1 and TRBJ1-5; D is uncertain. The TCR comes from an adult man with Graves' ophthalmopathy. The CDR3 sequence is CSVGWGTNQPQHF. CDR3 bases: TGCAGCGTTGGGTGGGGAACCAATCAGCCCCAGCATTTT.